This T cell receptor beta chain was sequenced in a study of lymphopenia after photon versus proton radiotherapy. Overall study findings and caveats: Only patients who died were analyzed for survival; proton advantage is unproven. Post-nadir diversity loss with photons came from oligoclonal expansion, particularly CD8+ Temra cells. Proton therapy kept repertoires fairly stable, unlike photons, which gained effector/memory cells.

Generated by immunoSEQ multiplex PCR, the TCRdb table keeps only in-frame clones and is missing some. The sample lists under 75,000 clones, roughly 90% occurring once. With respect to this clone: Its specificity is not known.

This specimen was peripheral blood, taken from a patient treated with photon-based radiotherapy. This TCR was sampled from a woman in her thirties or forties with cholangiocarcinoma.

In nucleotides, the CDR3 is TGTGCCAGCAGTTACCGAGAATGGGGCACCGGGGAGCTGTTTTTT. Translated, it gives CASSYREWGTGELFF. The rearrangement links TRBV6-5 to TRBJ2-2; D is ambiguous. V lost 2 bases to trimming and J lost 4 bases, with 11 bases between them. Germline lookup yields CDR1 MNHEY and CDR2 SVGAGI. The CDR3 totals 15 residues.